The 7 T cell receptor beta chains given below trace back to one sample, sequenced in a study of blood T cell repertoires in COVID-19. Clones were sequenced by immunoSEQ multiplex PCR, and TCRdb holds only the in-frame ones, with some missing. This sample carries around 100,000 clones, approximately 88% of them seen once, and the ten largest clones take 0.83%. Sample: peripheral blood. The receptor set was obtained from a woman between 65 and 79 years old with acute or convalescent COVID-19.

The chain is built from TRBV5-1 and TRBJ1-1; the D gene is possibly TRBD1 (5 bases). Looked up from germline, CDR1 is SGHRS and CDR2 is YFSETQ. V shed 0 bases and J shed 0 bases, with 15 bases lying between them. This CDR3 region has 17 residues. The CDR3 here is CASSLVSGPGVNTEAFF. The CDR3 DNA sequence: TGCGCCAGCAGCTTGGTGAGCGGCCCGGGGGTGAACACTGAAGCTTTCTTT.

The chain joins TRBV19 to TRBJ1-5; D is perhaps TRBD1 (6 bases). Germline lookup yields CDR1 LNHDA and CDR2 SQIVND (reference sequence). The CDR3 runs 16 residues. V lost 1 base and J lost 2, with 12 bases in between. The CDR3 spells CASSIGAGAGNQPQHF. The CDR3 DNA follows: TGTGCCAGTAGTATAGGGGCAGGGGCGGGCAATCAGCCCCAGCATTTT.

The chain joins TRBV28 to TRBJ1-2, with TRBD1 matching over 10 bases. The CDR3 extends over 12 amino acids. Germline V gives CDR1 MDHEN, CDR2 SYDVKM. Unmatched junction bases numbered 2, after V lost 6 bases and J lost 7 bases. DNA for the CDR3: TGTGCCAGCAGCGGACAGGGGGTTGGCTACACCTTC. The encoded protein is CASSGQGVGYTF.

J is TRBJ1-1 and V is TRBV2, with D tentatively TRBD1 (5 bases). Deletions cut 7 bases from V and 1 base from J, with 10 bases between. This CDR3 contains 13 residues. CDR1 and CDR2 (germline): SNHLY, FYNNEI. CDR3 sequence reads: CASTRGENTEAFF. DNA for the CDR3: TGTGCCAGCACTCGGGGGGAGAACACTGAAGCTTTCTTT.

This clone came up a few times. V is TRBV29-1 and J is TRBJ1-1; 12 nucleotides align to TRBD1. This CDR3 is built from 13 residues. J was trimmed by 2 bases and V by 7 bases; bases with no gene match: 2. CDR1 and CDR2 from the germline V gene are SQVTM and ANQGSEA. The CDR3 bases are TGCAGCGCTGGGACAGGGGGCAACACTGAAGCTTTCTTT. It specifies CSAGTGGNTEAFF.

The chain joins TRBV19 to TRBJ1-4; TRBD1 aligns across 7 bases. This CDR3 spans 16 amino acids. Germline values: CDR1 LNHDA, CDR2 SQIVND (reference sequence). J was trimmed by 5 bases and V by 3 bases; bases with no gene match: 9. DNA for the CDR3: TGTGCCAGTAGTATGGACAGGAGGCCGAAGAATGAAAAACTGTTTTTT. As protein: CASSMDRRPKNEKLFF.

This clone was seen only once. The chain combines TRBV19 with TRBJ1-5, with D possibly TRBD1 on 5 matching bases. Trimming took off 8 bases at V and 1 base at J, with 12 bases between the two ends. This CDR3 contains 14 residues. The V gene's germline CDR1 is LNHDA and CDR2 SQIVND (reference sequence). This chain's CDR3 is CASGARVSNQPQHF. The CDR3, as DNA: TGTGCCAGTGGTGCCAGGGTCAGCAATCAGCCCCAGCATTTT.